The clone carrying this T cell receptor (beta chain) has a count of ten or more. The antigen is unknown. This sample stems from a study of breast tumors, draining lymph nodes, adjacent tissues. Findings and caveats of the study: Tumor TCR diversity was below lymph nodes but above nontumor tissue. The data were judged consistent with most tumor T cells coming from lymph node and expanding in tumor.

Axillary draining lymph nodes of breast cancer patients supplied the node samples. V lost 3 bases, J lost 1 base, and 10 bases lay in between. Germline V gene data show CDR1 as SGHTA and CDR2 as FQGTGA. The length of the CDR3 is 14 residues. TCRdb called the multiplex PCR reads again in MiXCR, with one record for every CDR3 protein. This sample has approximately 180,000 distinct CDR3 sequences; around 33% occur once, and the top ten carry 3% to 4%. V gene TRBV7-3 combines with J gene TRBJ2-7; D is unclear. Material for sequencing was axillary lymph node tissue. The TCR originated in a female donor with breast cancer. Some clones in this sample may be carry-over from other donors' samples. The CDR3 nucleotides are TGTGCCAGCAGCTTGGAAAGGGCGTCCTACGAGCAGTACTTC. This sequence encodes CASSLERASYEQYF.